This T cell receptor (beta chain) was captured by sequencing in a study of cytomegalovirus exposure and HLA in healthy donors. This clone was observed a single time. As yet, its antigen is unknown. General observations from the study: In a later analysis, HLA-C alleles had the fewest associated TCRs, DRB1 alleles the most. The authors later linked a missense DCLRE1C variant to TCR beta V- and J-gene trimming. It was shown in a later analysis that HLA-associated TCR beta chains were more clonally expanded than other, equally common chains. TCR beta sequences numbering around 15,000 were associated with HLA alleles at 0.05 false discovery rate in a later analysis.

PCR used 60 Vbeta primers and 13 Jbeta primers. The repertoire was sequenced with immunoSEQ multiplex PCR; TCRdb's copy has only in-frame clones and lacks some. The data contain roughly 68,000 clones, about 68% of them singletons. The germline CDR1 and CDR2 sequences are ENHRY and SYGVKD. The CDR3 consists of 14 residues. The ends lost 0 bases at V and 8 bases at J; junction bases unmatched: 6. The source of this sequence is a woman in her twenties or thirties in good health and CMV-seropositive. Material for sequencing was PBMCs. The chain is built from TRBV10-3 and TRBJ1-1; 7 nucleotides line up with TRBD1. CDR3 loop: CAISESTQGYEAFF. DNA for the CDR3: TGTGCCATCAGTGAGTCTACACAGGGGTACGAAGCTTTCTTT.